Below are 30 T cell receptor beta chains sequenced from a single sample in a study of T cell repertoires in cytomegalovirus infection. TCRdb independently ran MiXCR on the reads; one entry per CDR3 protein. The sample contains under 350,000 distinct CDR3 sequences, about 9.1% of which appear only once. The sequencing input was PBMCs. Receptors were obtained from a human donor in good health (CMV status not recorded). Some clones in this sample may be carry-over from other donors' samples.

This clonotype occurred many times. The chain has TRBV7-2 and TRBJ1-5; D perhaps matches TRBD1 (5 bases). V dropped 4 bases and J dropped 5 bases, with 18 bases sitting between them. CDR1 is SGHTA, CDR2 FQGNSA, per germline. CDR3 length: 16 amino acids. CDR3 protein: CASSSRGDGADQPQHF. Written as DNA, the CDR3 is TGTGCCAGCAGCTCTAGAGGGGACGGAGCTGATCAGCCCCAGCATTTT.

This sequence joins TRBV18 and TRBJ1-5; tentatively, D is TRBD1 (6 bases). CDR1 and CDR2 from the germline V gene are KGHSH and LQKENI. This CDR3 comprises 16 residues. Trimming took 4 bases from V and 2 from J, leaving 15 bases between them. The DNA of the CDR3 is TGTGCCAGCTCACTAGCCGGGACAAGGGGCAATCAGCCCCAGCATTTT. It yields the protein CASSLAGTRGNQPQHF. The full variable domain, rest sourced from reference TRBV18 and TRBJ1-5, is NAGVMQNPRHLVRRRGQEARLRCSPMKGHSHVYWYRQLPEEGLKFMVYLQKENIIDESGMPKERFSAEFPKEGPSILRIQQVVRGDSAAYFCASSLAGTRGNQPQHFGDGTRLSIL.

This rearrangement joins TRBV13 to TRBJ1-5, with D unclear. CDR1 is PRHDT, CDR2 FYEKMQ, per germline (reference sequence). This CDR3 is built from 14 residues. V was trimmed by 0 bases and J by 3 bases, leaving 6 bases between them. DNA for the CDR3: TGTGCCAGCAGCTTAGGACAGCTCAATCAGCCCCAGCATTTT. Its translation: CASSLGQLNQPQHF.

This clonotype occurred many times. This chain joins TRBV7-9 and TRBJ1-2; no firm D call. V gave up 3 bases and J gave up 1 base, with 6 bases separating them. The germline V gene encodes CDR1 SEHNR and CDR2 FQNEAQ (reference sequence). The CDR3 runs 13 residues. The CDR3 loop reads CASSLGHNYGYTF. CDR3 DNA: TGTGCCAGCAGCTTGGGCCATAACTATGGCTACACCTTC.

Many counts were recorded for this clonotype. The rearrangement uses TRBV28 and TRBJ1-1; D may be TRBD1 (5 bases). CDR1 and CDR2 from the germline V gene are MDHEN and SYDVKM. The CDR3 has 15 residues. V shed 7 bases and J shed 3 bases, with 18 bases lying between them. The CDR3 nucleotides are TGTGCCAGCAACCTCGGGGCACTTGGACACACTGAAGCTTTCTTT. This translates into CASNLGALGHTEAFF.

This clonotype was found many times. The chain uses TRBV7-9 and TRBJ2-2; unclear D gene. V lost 0 bases and J 4 bases, leaving 9 bases between the germline ends. CDR1 and CDR2 (germline): SEHNR, FQNEAQ (reference sequence). The CDR3 is made up of 15 amino acids. The CDR3 region is CASSLAYGVTGELFF. CDR3 nucleotide sequence: TGTGCCAGCAGCTTAGCTTACGGAGTCACCGGGGAGCTGTTTTTT.

This clonotype was seen ten or more times. The chain has TRBV6-1 and TRBJ2-5; weak D call: TRBD1 (5 bases). This CDR3 has 13 amino acids. Trimming took 6 bases from V and 5 from J, leaving 13 bases between them. CDR1 and CDR2 (germline): MNHNS, SASEGT. The CDR3 sequence: CASRGLRRETQYF. The CDR3 nucleotides are TGTGCCAGCAGGGGGCTAAGACGCGAGACCCAGTACTTC.

Many counts were recorded for this clonotype. The J gene is TRBJ1-2, the V gene TRBV7-2, with 9 bases lining up with TRBD1. From germline, CDR1 is SGHTA and CDR2 FQGNSA. This CDR3 is 16 amino acids long. V dropped 5 bases and J dropped 1; count of bases not matched to a gene: 8. The CDR3 nucleotides are TGTGCCAGCAGCCCCATGGACAGGGGTTATAACTATGGCTACACCTTC. Protein sequence: CASSPMDRGYNYGYTF.

The table lists this clonotype with a few counts. One end of the junction does not line up with germline, which may come from a read error. This chain joins TRBV2 and TRBJ1-1; D is uncertain. CDR1 SNHLY and CDR2 FYNNEI come from the germline V gene. The CDR3 runs to 14 residues. CDR3 sequence reads: CASREGGMNTEAFF. CDR3 nucleotides: TGTGCCAGCAGAGAAGGCGGTATGAACACTGAAGCTTTCTTT.

This clonotype was counted many times. CDR3 nucleotides: TGTGCCAGCAGTTGGAGGGGACTTAGTGGGGAGACCCAGTACTTC. Translation: CASSWRGLSGETQYF. The rearrangement joins TRBV28 to TRBJ2-5; possible D gene TRBD2, 6 bases. The V end lost 4 bases, the J end lost 5 bases, and 17 bases lay between the germline ends. Per the germline V gene, CDR1 is MDHEN and CDR2 is SYDVKM. The CDR3 consists of 15 residues.

This clonotype was seen ten or more times. The chain combines TRBV7-2 with TRBJ2-1, with TRBD2 identical over 8 bases. Germline CDR1 reads SGHTA; CDR2 reads FQGNSA. Trimming removed 3 bases from V and 6 bases from J; junction bases left unmatched: 4. CDR3 length: 14 residues. The CDR3 DNA sequence: TGTGCCAGCAGCTTGTTAGCGGGGATCAATGAGCAGTTCTTC. It yields the protein CASSLLAGINEQFF.

This clonotype occurred many times. V is TRBV6-5 and J is TRBJ2-2; D uncertain. Trimming took off 5 bases at V and 5 bases at J, with 12 bases between the two ends. The CDR3 is 14 amino acids. Germline V gene sequence: CDR1 MNHEY, CDR2 SVGAGI. The CDR3 DNA sequence: TGTGCCAGCAGTAAACAAGGATTTACCGGGGAGCTGTTTTTT. It is translated as CASSKQGFTGELFF.

The V and J genes are TRBV20-1 and TRBJ2-5, with 9 bases fitting TRBD2. Trimming cost V 0 bases and J 3 bases; bases outside gene matches: 8. Germline V CDR1 and CDR2: DFQATT, SNEGSKA (reference sequence). The CDR3 runs 16 residues. The CDR3 region is CSARDQAGGWEETQYF. The CDR3 nucleotides are TGCAGTGCTAGAGATCAGGCGGGGGGGTGGGAAGAGACCCAGTACTTC.

This clonotype was observed at least ten times. The chain combines TRBV25-1 with TRBJ2-7, with 8 bases identical to TRBD1. Trimming removed 4 bases from V and 8 bases from J; junction bases left unmatched: 10. The CDR3 spans 14 residues. Germline CDR1 is MGHDK and CDR2 is SYGVNS. Here the CDR3 reads CASSVGTGGVQQYF. The CDR3 coding sequence is TGTGCCAGCAGTGTGGGGACAGGAGGTGTGCAGCAGTACTTC.

This clonotype appeared many times. V is TRBV6-6 and J is TRBJ1-1; 7 bases are shared with TRBD1. Germline CDR1 reads MNHNY; CDR2 reads SVGAGI (reference sequence). The ends lost 7 bases at V and 5 bases at J; junction bases unmatched: 4. There are 12 residues in the CDR3. CDR3 sequence (DNA): TGTGCCAGCACAGGGGGGGGTACTGAAGCTTTCTTT. Its protein is CASTGGGTEAFF.

Ten or more counts support this clonotype. V gene TRBV7-6 combines with J gene TRBJ2-7; a possible D gene is TRBD1 (6 bases). Germline CDR1 reads SGHVS; CDR2 reads FNYEAQ. This CDR3 region has 14 residues. The germline V and J ends were trimmed by 2 bases and 3 bases, with 11 bases remaining between them. CDR3 protein: CASSLSGERYEQYF. In DNA form, the CDR3 reads TGTGCCAGCAGCTTATCAGGGGAGCGCTACGAGCAGTACTTC.

This clonotype appeared many times. The rearrangement links TRBV7-9 to TRBJ1-2; the match to TRBD1 covers 8 bases. V shed 3 bases, J shed 0 bases, and the junction held 0 bases outside the gene matches. Germline V gene lookup returns CDR1 SEHNR and CDR2 FQNEAQ (reference sequence). The CDR3 loop spans 14 amino acids. The CDR3 bases are TGTGCCAGCAGCTTGGACAGGGCTAACTATGGCTACACCTTC. Encoded protein: CASSLDRANYGYTF. The entire variable domain, with the rest obtained from reference TRBV7-9 and TRBJ1-2, is as follows: DTGVSQNPRHKITKRGQNVTFRCDPISEHNRLYWYRQTLGQGPEFLTYFQNEAQLEKSRLLSDRFSAERPKGSFSTLEIQRTEQGDSAMYLCASSLDRANYGYTFGSGTRLTVV.

The table lists this clonotype with many counts. The chain links TRBV5-1 to TRBJ2-4; D gene unclear. This CDR3 contains 14 residues. Germline assignment: CDR1 SGHRS and CDR2 YFSETQ. The V and J ends lost 4 bases and 0 bases respectively, with 8 bases between them. The CDR3 here is CASSQDLAKNIQYF. CDR3 in DNA: TGCGCCAGCAGCCAGGACCTAGCCAAAAACATTCAGTACTTC.

This clonotype was picked up a small number of times. This chain connects TRBV6-1 to TRBJ2-2; possibly TRBD1 for D (5 bases). The CDR3 has 22 residues. In germline, CDR1 is MNHNS, CDR2 SASEGT. V was trimmed by 2 bases and J by 7 bases, leaving 35 bases between them. CDR3 in amino acids: CASSEPPRQGSFVQAAFGELFF. CDR3 sequence (DNA): TGTGCCAGCAGTGAACCGCCCCGGCAGGGATCTTTCGTCCAAGCCGCATTCGGGGAGCTGTTTTTT.

A few counts support this clonotype. The chain couples TRBV28 to TRBJ2-3; 9 nucleotides line up with TRBD2. Losses at the gene ends were 9 bases for V and 1 base for J; bases not matched to a gene: 5. The CDR3 extends over 14 amino acids. The germline V gene encodes CDR1 MDHEN and CDR2 SYDVKM. The CDR3, as DNA: TGTGCCAGTAGTAGCGGGGGCCGCACAGATACGCAGTATTTT. It encodes CASSSGGRTDTQYF.

This clonotype was counted ten times or more. The rearrangement uses TRBV7-2 and TRBJ2-5; 9 nucleotides line up with TRBD1. This CDR3 has 16 amino acids. V was clipped by 8 bases and J by 3 bases; unmatched bases: 13. CDR1 SGHTA and CDR2 FQGNSA come from the germline V gene. CDR3 in DNA: TGTGCCAGCGTCTCTTGGATGGGACAGGGTAAAGAGACCCAGTACTTC. Its translation is CASVSWMGQGKETQYF.

In its sample, this clonotype was seen many times. This chain connects TRBV11-3 to TRBJ1-1; D gene uncertain. Between the trimmed V and J ends, which lost 5 bases and 4 bases, there was a span of 11 bases. Germline V gene lookup returns CDR1 SGHNT and CDR2 YENEEA. The CDR3 sequence is 13 residues long. The DNA for the CDR3 is TGTGCCAGCAGCCACGACCGGGGCACTGAAGCTTTCTTT. This codes for CASSHDRGTEAFF.

There are many counts of this clonotype. This chain joins TRBV20-1 and TRBJ2-3; 11 bases agree with TRBD2. CDR1 DFQATT and CDR2 SNEGSKA come from the germline V gene (reference sequence). V gave up 6 bases and J gave up 5 bases; unmatched junction bases: 7. CDR3 length equals 14 residues. CDR3 region: CSAYSGGAIDTQYF. CDR3 coding DNA: TGCAGTGCCTATAGCGGGGGGGCGATAGATACGCAGTATTTT.

This chain uses TRBV15 with TRBJ2-7; D is possibly TRBD2 (6 bases). The CDR3 loop spans 15 amino acids. Trimming stripped 0 bases from V and 4 bases from J, with 13 bases between. The germline gives CDR1 LNHNV, CDR2 YYDKDF (reference sequence). CDR3 bases: TGTGCCACCAGCAGAGATCGGGGGATGTCATACGAGCAGTACGTC. It yields the protein CATSRDRGMSYEQYV.

This clonotype was seen at least ten times. The chain uses TRBV7-2 and TRBJ2-1; TRBD2 agrees at 14 bases. Per the germline V gene, CDR1 is SGHTA and CDR2 is FQGNSA. With 2 bases clipped from V and 12 bases from J, the junction kept 9 bases outside the gene matches. This CDR3 comprises 16 residues. The CDR3 coding sequence is TGTGCCAGCAGCTTACGGCCGACTAGCGGGGGGGACTGGCAGTTCTTC. Amino acids: CASSLRPTSGGDWQFF. The variable domain in full, with the rest retrieved from reference TRBV7-2 and TRBJ2-1, is GAGVSQSPSNKVTEKGKDVELRCDPISGHTALYWYRQSLGQGLEFLIYFQGNSAPDKSGLPSDRFSAERTGGSVSTLTIQRTQQEDSAVYLCASSLRPTSGGDWQFFGPGTRLTVL.

This clonotype was found a few times. The chain has TRBV4-3 and TRBJ1-1; 10 bases fit TRBD1. The V gene's germline CDR1 is LGHNA and CDR2 YSLEER. CDR3 length: 15 amino acids. V dropped 0 bases and J dropped 5; count of bases not matched to a gene: 3. CDR3 bases: TGCGCCAGCAGCCAAGATATGGGACAGGGGACTGAAGCTTTCTTT. Its protein product is CASSQDMGQGTEAFF.

At least ten counts were recorded for this clonotype. CDR3 coding DNA: TGTGCCAGCAGTTACAGGGGCCCGGGATCTGGGGCCAACGTCCTGACTTTC. Protein: CASSYRGPGSGANVLTF. The chain couples TRBV2 to TRBJ2-6, with 7 bases lining up with TRBD1. The junction had 8 bases not matched to a gene; V was cut back by 5 bases and J by 1 base. Germline CDR1 and CDR2: SNHLY and FYNNEI. This CDR3 contains 17 residues.

This clonotype has ten or more counts. This CDR3 is CASTPLSGGRGNEQFF. The CDR3 coding sequence is TGTGCCAGCACACCCCTAAGCGGGGGGCGGGGAAATGAGCAGTTCTTC. This chain links TRBV7-2 with TRBJ2-1; 9 bases line up with TRBD2. The CDR3 runs 16 residues. J lost 7 bases, V lost 7 bases, and 14 bases had no gene match. Per the germline V gene, CDR1 is SGHTA and CDR2 is FQGNSA.

This clonotype was observed at least ten times. V and J are TRBV12-3 or TRBV12-4 and TRBJ1-1, with D perhaps matching TRBD1 (5 bases). V lost 7 bases, J lost 1 base, and 13 bases lay in between. The CDR3 has 14 residues. The CDR3 region has the DNA TGTGCCAGCACCGACCAGGACAAGAACACTGAAGCTTTCTTT. Translation gives CASTDQDKNTEAFF.

This clonotype was detected a few times. The chain has TRBV29-1 and TRBJ2-5; D perhaps matches TRBD1 (5 bases). This CDR3 has 18 amino acids. V dropped 8 bases and J dropped 2 bases, with 30 bases sitting between them. Germline V lookup: CDR1 SQVTM, CDR2 ANQGSEA. In DNA, the CDR3 is TGCAGCCCCAACAACCCACGGGTAGGGGTTGATCGGCAAGAGACCCAGTACTTC. Protein: CSPNNPRVGVDRQETQYF.